This T cell receptor (beta chain) was sequenced during a study of T cells of healthy individuals. Germline values: CDR1 SGHVS, CDR2 FNYEAQ. The CDR3 runs 17 residues. Trimming took 1 base from V and 1 from J, leaving 15 bases between them. This clonotype appeared a few times. TCRdb reprocessed the 5' RACE reads with MiXCR, giving one entry per CDR3 protein. The sample consists of about 96,000 distinct CDR3 sequences, 17% of them appearing once. The origin of this receptor is a human donor in good health. The chain links TRBV7-6 to TRBJ2-3; possibly TRBD2 for D (5 bases). Here the CDR3 DNA reads TGTGCCAGCAGCTTAGGAGGAGTGGACTCTCGCACAGATACGCAGTATTTT. This sequence encodes CASSLGGVDSRTDTQYF.